One T cell receptor (beta chain) is described in this entry. No antigen is known for it. Per-base qualities were not stored, and no clone one base away is much larger. This sample was taken from a study of persistence of HIV-infected CD4 T cells (dated by TCRdb to 2019 to 2021). About the investigation overall: CMV- and HIV-1 Gag-responding CD4+ T cells were isolated from ART-treated individuals so that antigen-driven clonal expansion of HIV-1-infected cells could be examined. Apart from a couple of participants who underwent leukapheresis at a single time point, peripheral blood samples of up to roughly 180 mL were collected from participants at multiple time points. Participants had been on suppressive ART for a median of 8 years. The clonality of all cells in each sorted population was assessed by TCRbeta sequencing, whereas the clonality of infected cells was assessed by proviral sequencing. In the cross-participant TCR cluster analysis, fewer than 10 participants were included for CMV and 7 participants were included for Gag.

Overall study results and their limits: Antigen-responding cells were enriched for degenerate expanded CDR3beta sequences, which suggests convergent selection of CD4+ responses to CMV and Gag. Significantly lower TCRbeta richness was observed in CMV- and Gag-responding cells than in anti-CD3/anti-CD28-responding cells, and higher oligoclonality was observed in CMV-responding cells than in CD3/CD28-stimulated and Gag-responding cells. Within the same sorted populations, TCR oligoclonality correlated with proviral oligoclonality. Because the TCR analyses were done in bulk, restricting them to just the rare CMV-responding cells that actually carried HIV-1 proviruses was not possible. The study involved few individuals and tested only a limited range of antigens.

The sample's treatment or condition label, in plain terms: suppressive antiretroviral therapy. Cells were stimulated with lysates of CMV-infected fibroblasts at roughly 11 ug/mL. Nonresponding CD40L-negative CD69-negative CD45RO-high memory CD4+ T cells were sorted as memory populations depleted of antigen-responding cells. HIV-1-infected adults in whom suppressive ART had been started during chronic infection were enrolled as participants. Plasma HIV-1 RNA had been undetectable (below 50 copies/mL) in participants for at least 4 years. To be included, a participant needed positive CMV serology and a CD4+ T cell count above 400 cells/uL. Before stimulation, PBMCs were isolated using density centrifugation and then depleted of CD8+ T cells. Stimulation of CD8-depleted PBMCs was carried out for approximately 17 hours with anti-CD28/CD49d costimulation, CD40-blocking antibody and enfuvirtide, to prevent new infections. Cell sorting was performed on a Beckman Coulter MoFlo Legacy or XDP sorter, and dead cells were excluded with propidium iodide. Genomic DNA was extracted with the QIAamp DNA Mini Kit for samples above one million cells, otherwise with the Quick-DNA Microprep Kit.

The immunoSEQ hsTCRB assay version 4, run in survey mode, was used to sequence TCRbeta repertoires from genomic DNA. Genomic DNA was diluted to around 9.4 ng/uL, using up to roughly 1 ug per sample for TCRbeta sequencing. The source study handled its data this way. TCRbeta data analysis was done in ImmunoSeq Analyzer 3.0, and diversity was calculated on productive nucleotide rearrangements. Using the Immunarch R package, lower-bound TCR diversity was estimated with the improved Chao index and clonality was estimated with the Gini coefficient. Different nucleotide rearrangements encoding the same CDR3beta amino acid sequence were treated as distinct clonotypes. Differential abundance analysis identified TCRbeta sequences significantly enriched in antigen-responding cells relative to anti-CD3/anti-CD28-activated cells. GLIPH2 grouped TCRs by predicted peptide-MHC specificity, both within each participant and across combined participant data sets. The table comes from immuneACCESS by way of TCRdb, which keeps in-frame sequences with V and J called. Part of the clones is missing from these tables; in studies checked, under half for an unresolved V gene and the rest for unknown reasons. The DNA was the basis for D and trimming; V, J and clone size are from that table. This sample lists more than 35,000 clones; 65% to 85% were detected once. The ten largest account for roughly 1.7% of the sample.

The CDR3 sequence holds 12 residues, the cysteine and phenylalanine included. This entry keeps only the CDR3 DNA: 36 bases, framed from base 1. Trimming at the junction amounts to 4 bases on V and 9 bases on J, and the germline ends lie 10 bases apart. CDR1 is given as SNHLY and CDR2 as FYNNEI, both from the germline V gene. The clonotype originates from an adult man with HIV who was CMV-seropositive. The rearranged segments are TRBV2 and TRBJ2-4; TRBD1 is possibly the D segment (5 matching bases). The specimen comprised CD4+ T cells sorted from PBMCs after approximately 20-hour stimulation, sampled from a patient who received antiretroviral therapy. What the cell subset or site label conveys for this sample: CD40L-CD69- CD45RO-high memory CD4 T cells not responding to CMV lysate. The CDR3 region: CASSAGSGIQYF. The DNA sequence is TGTGCCAGCAGTGCAGGGTCCGGCATTCAGTACTTC.